The sequence of this T cell receptor (beta chain) was determined in a study of blood T cell repertoires in COVID-19 (dated by TCRdb to 2018 to 2020). With regard to the full study: Collaborator samples came from the United States, Italy and Spain and covered acute and convalescent phases of COVID-19. The prospective study material was composed of cDNA or gDNA derived from T cells, B-cell-depleted T cells, or PBMCs. The dataset comprised deeply sampled blood TCRbeta repertoires from subjects exposed to, actively infected with, or recovered from COVID-19. A freely available public database, intended as a resource for researchers studying the immune response to SARS-CoV-2, is where the repertoires were released. Samples came from the ongoing ImmuneRACE study (first 160 participants) plus 1,254 subjects from 6 global collaborators. Sample metadata almost always included a de-identified subject ID, COVID-19 status, age in years and sex. HLA class I and class II types, where available, came from metadata supplied by the sample provider rather than from assay-based typing.

The immunoSEQ Assay, a bias-controlled multiplex PCR, was used to amplify TCRbeta CDR3 regions from genomic DNA. Per the authors' processing: The number of nucleated cells in each sample was estimated by amplification of reference gene primers within the assay. Sequence reads were collapsed and filtered to measure the absolute abundance of every unique TCRbeta CDR3 rearrangement. For each sample, productive Simpson clonality was calculated as the square root of Simpson's diversity index over productive rearrangements. The immuneACCESS repertoire file appears here via TCRdb, limited to in-frame rearrangements. These files lack a portion of the clones; in checked studies, under half of the deficit traces to unresolved V genes, and the cause of the others is not known. That table supplies the V and J calls and clone size; D and trimming were determined from the DNA. For this sample there are over 85,000 clones; about 82% appear just once. 3.4% of the sample belongs to the ten largest clones.

What the authors observed across the whole study: Clinical and demographic metadata were provided uncurated, with the amount varying by source and participant.

Collaborating institutions collected whole blood in K2EDTA tubes following their own protocols. For TCRbeta analysis, collaborators shipped samples as frozen whole blood, isolated PBMCs, or DNA extracted from either of those sample types. As concerns this clone: Its specific antigen is unknown. One base away there is no much larger clone; base qualities are not given.

The sample comprised peripheral blood. The clonotype was recovered from a man aged 50 to 59 with acute or convalescent COVID-19.

The CDR3 corresponds to CASSQEGPLAGALKGTDTQYF. The nucleotides read TGCGCCAGCAGCCAAGAAGGACCCCTGGCGGGGGCCCTCAAAGGCACAGATACGCAGTATTTT. The rearrangement combines TRBV4-1 with TRBJ2-3, with TRBD2 tentatively as D gene (7 bases match). Trimming at the junction amounts to 0 bases on V and 1 base on J, and the germline ends lie 26 bases apart. The CDR3 numbers 21 residues from cysteine through phenylalanine. Only CDR3 DNA remains: 63 bases, in frame from the first base. CDR1 and CDR2 (MGHRA, YSYEKL) derive from the germline V gene.